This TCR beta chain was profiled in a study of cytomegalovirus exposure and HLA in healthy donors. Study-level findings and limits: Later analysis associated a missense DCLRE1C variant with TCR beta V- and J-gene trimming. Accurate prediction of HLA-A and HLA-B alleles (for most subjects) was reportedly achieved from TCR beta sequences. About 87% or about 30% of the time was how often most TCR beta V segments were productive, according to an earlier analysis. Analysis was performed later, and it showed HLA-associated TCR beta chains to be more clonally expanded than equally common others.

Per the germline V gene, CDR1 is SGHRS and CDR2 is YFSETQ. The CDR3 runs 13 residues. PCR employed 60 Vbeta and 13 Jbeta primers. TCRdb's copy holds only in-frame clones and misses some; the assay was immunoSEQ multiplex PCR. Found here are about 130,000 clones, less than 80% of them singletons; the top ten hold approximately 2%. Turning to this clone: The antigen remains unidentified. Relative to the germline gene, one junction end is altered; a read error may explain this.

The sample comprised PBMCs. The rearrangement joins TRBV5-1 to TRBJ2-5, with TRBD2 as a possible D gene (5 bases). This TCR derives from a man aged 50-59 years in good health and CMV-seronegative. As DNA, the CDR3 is TGCGCCAGCAACTTGGGAGCGGCAGAGACCCAGTACTTC. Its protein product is CASNLGAAETQYF. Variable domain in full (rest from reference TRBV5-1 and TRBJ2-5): KAGVTQTPRYLIKTRGQQVTLSCSPISGHRSVSWYQQTPGQGLQFLFEYFSETQRNKGNFPGRFSGRQFSNSRSEMNVSTLELGDSALYLCASNLGAAETQYFGPGTRLLVL.